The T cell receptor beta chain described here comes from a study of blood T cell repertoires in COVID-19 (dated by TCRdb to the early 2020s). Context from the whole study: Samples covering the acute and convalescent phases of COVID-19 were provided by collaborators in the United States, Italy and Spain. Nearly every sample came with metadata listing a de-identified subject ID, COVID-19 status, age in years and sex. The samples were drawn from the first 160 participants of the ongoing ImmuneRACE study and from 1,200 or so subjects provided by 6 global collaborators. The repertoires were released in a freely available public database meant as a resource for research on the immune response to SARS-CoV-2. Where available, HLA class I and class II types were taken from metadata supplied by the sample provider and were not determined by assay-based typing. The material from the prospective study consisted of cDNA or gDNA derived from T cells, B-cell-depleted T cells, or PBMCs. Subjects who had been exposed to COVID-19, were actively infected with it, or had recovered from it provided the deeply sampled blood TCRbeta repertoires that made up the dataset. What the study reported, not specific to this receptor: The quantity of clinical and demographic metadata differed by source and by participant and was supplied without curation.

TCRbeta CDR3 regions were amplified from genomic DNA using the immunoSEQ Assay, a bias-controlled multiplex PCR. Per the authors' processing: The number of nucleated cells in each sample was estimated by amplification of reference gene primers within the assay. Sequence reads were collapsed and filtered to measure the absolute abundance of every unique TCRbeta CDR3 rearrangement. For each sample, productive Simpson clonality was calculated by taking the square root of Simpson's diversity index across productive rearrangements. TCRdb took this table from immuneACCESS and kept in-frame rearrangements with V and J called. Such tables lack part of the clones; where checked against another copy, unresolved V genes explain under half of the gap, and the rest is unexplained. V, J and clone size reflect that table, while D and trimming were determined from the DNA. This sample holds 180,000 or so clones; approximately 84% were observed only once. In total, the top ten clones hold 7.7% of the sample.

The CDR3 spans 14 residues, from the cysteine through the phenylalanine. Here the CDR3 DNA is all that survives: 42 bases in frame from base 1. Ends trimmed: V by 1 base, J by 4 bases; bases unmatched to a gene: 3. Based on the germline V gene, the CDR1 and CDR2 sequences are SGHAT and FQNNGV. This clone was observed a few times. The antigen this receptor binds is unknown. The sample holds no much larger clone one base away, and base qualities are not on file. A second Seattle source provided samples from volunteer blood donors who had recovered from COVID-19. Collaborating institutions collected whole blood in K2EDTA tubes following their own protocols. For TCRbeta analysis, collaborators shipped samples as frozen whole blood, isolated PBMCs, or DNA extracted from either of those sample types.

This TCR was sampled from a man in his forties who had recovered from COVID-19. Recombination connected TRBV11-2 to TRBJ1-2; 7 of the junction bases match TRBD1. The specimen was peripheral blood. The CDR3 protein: CASSLVGTVYGYTF. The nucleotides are TGTGCCAGCAGCTTAGTCGGGACAGTCTATGGCTACACCTTC. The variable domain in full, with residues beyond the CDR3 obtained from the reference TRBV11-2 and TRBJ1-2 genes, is EAGVAQSPRYKIIEKRQSVAFWCNPISGHATLYWYQQILGQGPKLLIQFQNNGVVDDSQLPKDRFSAERLKGVDSTLKIQPAKLEDSAVYLCASSLVGTVYGYTFGSGTRLTVV.